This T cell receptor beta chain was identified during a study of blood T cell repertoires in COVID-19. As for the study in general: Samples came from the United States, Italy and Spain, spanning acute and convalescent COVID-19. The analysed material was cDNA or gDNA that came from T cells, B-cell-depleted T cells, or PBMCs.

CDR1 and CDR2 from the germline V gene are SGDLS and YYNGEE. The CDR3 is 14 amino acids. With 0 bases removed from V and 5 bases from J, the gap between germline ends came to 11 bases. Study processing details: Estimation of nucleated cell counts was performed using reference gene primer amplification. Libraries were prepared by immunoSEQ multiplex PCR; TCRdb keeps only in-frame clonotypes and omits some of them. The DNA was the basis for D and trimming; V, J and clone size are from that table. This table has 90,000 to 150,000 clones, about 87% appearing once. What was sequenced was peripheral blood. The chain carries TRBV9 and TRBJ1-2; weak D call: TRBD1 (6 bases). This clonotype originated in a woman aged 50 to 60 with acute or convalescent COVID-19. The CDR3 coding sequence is TGTGCCAGCAGCGTAGCTTGGGGGCCGTATGGCTACACCTTC. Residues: CASSVAWGPYGYTF.